The clone carrying this T cell receptor (beta chain) has just one count. This sample is part of a study of T cell responses to AZD1222 COVID-19 vaccine. The germline V gene encodes CDR1 LNHDA and CDR2 SQIVND (reference sequence). The CDR3 totals 14 residues. V shed 6 bases and J shed 8 bases, with 17 bases lying between them. Using immunoSEQ multiplex PCR, the repertoire was profiled, and TCRdb retains in-frame clones only, with some absent. The top ten clones hold 2.5% to 4% of a sample with around 100,000 clones, more than 75% of them seen once. The rearrangement joins TRBV19 to TRBJ2-1; TRBD1 is a possible D gene (8 bases). Here the sequenced sample was peripheral blood, taken on day 0 of AZD1222 vaccination. This TCR derives from an adult in good health. The CDR3 is CASSQTGGVDEQFF. Written as DNA, the CDR3 is TGTGCCAGTAGCCAAACAGGGGGGGTGGATGAGCAGTTCTTC.